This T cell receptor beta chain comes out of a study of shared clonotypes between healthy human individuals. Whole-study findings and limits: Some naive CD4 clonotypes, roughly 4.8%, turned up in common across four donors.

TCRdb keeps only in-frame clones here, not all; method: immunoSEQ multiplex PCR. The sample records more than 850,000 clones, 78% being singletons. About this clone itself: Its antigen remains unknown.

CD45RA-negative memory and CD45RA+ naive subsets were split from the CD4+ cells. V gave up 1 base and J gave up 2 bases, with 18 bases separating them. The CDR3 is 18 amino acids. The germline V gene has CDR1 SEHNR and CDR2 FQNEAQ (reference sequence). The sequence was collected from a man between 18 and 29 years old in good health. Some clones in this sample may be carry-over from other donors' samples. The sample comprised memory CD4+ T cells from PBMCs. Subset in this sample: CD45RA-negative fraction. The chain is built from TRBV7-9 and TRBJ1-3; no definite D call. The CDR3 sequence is CASSLVAGKNGPGNTIYF. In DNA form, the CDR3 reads TGTGCCAGCAGCTTAGTTGCCGGCAAAAATGGGCCTGGAAACACCATATATTTT.